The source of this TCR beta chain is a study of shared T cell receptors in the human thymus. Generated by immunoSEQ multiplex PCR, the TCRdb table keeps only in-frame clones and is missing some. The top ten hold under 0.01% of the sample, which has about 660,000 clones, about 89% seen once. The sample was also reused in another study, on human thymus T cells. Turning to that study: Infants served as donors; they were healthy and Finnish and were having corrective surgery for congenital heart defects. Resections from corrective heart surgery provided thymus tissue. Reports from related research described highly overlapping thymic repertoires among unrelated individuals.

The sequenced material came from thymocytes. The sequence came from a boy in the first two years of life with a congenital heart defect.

The CDR3 nucleotides read TGCGCCAGCAGCCAACGGGGACTAGCGGGAGAGGTGGGTGAGCAGTTCTTC. Translated, it gives CASSQRGLAGEVGEQFF. The rearrangement joins TRBV4-3 to TRBJ2-1; 14 bases align to TRBD2. The length of the CDR3 is 17 residues. The germline gives CDR1 LGHNA, CDR2 YSLEER. The ends lost 2 bases at V and 9 bases at J; junction bases unmatched: 9.